This record looks at one TCR beta chain sequence and its context. This sample is part of a study of blood T cell repertoires in COVID-19. For the study at large: Acute and convalescent COVID-19 specimens originated in the United States, Italy and Spain. T cells, B-cell-depleted T cells, or PBMCs provided the cDNA or gDNA that served as material.

As handled by the study authors: Amplification from reference gene primers served as the basis for estimated nucleated cell counts. Clones were read by immunoSEQ multiplex PCR, and TCRdb kept only the in-frame ones, dropping some. V and J calls and clone size are copied from that table; D and trimming were computed from the DNA. This sample has around 26,000 clones, with roughly nine tenths found just once. The CDR3 covers 16 residues. Trimming shortened V by 4 bases and J by 5 bases, and 18 bases separated the two germline ends. Germline-derived CDR1 and CDR2 are SGHNT and YYREEE (reference sequence).

The receptor was derived from a man in his sixties or seventies with active COVID-19. Sequencing was performed on peripheral blood. V is TRBV5-4 and J is TRBJ1-4; D possibly corresponds to TRBD1 (5 bases). Written as DNA, the CDR3 is TGTGCCAGCAGCCTAAAGCTGACGGGGGGAAATGAAAAACTGTTTTTT. Translated: CASSLKLTGGNEKLFF.